This T cell receptor (beta chain) comes out of a study of T-cell reconstitution after alpha-beta-depleted transplantation in children. General observations from the study: Surviving recipient T cells and thymic progenitors accounted for the high day-60 TCRbeta diversity observed in some patients. The authors attributed T-cell counts and diversity one year after transplant mostly to newly produced T cells. There were reportedly several hundred expanded graft clones from which alpha-beta T cells came about two months after transplant.

A TCRbeta library incorporating unique molecular identifiers was prepared. TCRdb reprocessed the PCR reads via MiXCR and lists one record per CDR3 protein. The top ten hold 0.79% of the sample, which has roughly 670,000 distinct CDR3 sequences, around 13% seen once. This clonotype occurred many times. Its antigen is not identified. The sequenced sample was PBMCs, obtained before TCRalphabeta/CD19-depleted stem cell transplant. The clonotype originates from a girl aged 2-10 years with congenital amegakaryocytic thrombocytopenia, due to receive a stem cell transplant.

CDR3 nucleotide sequence: TGTGCCATCAGACTATGGACCGGGGAGCTGTTTTTT. Translation gives CAIRLWTGELFF. The V and J genes are TRBV10-3 and TRBJ2-2; no firm D call. The germline CDR1 and CDR2 sequences are ENHRY and SYGVKD. The CDR3 length is 12 residues. Trimming cost V 6 bases and J 5 bases, with 7 bases left between them.